The 17 T cell receptor beta chains given below trace back to one sample, sequenced in a study of blood T cell repertoires in COVID-19 (TCRdb year 2020). Library construction relied on the immunoSEQ multiplex PCR assay. TCRdb carries this immuneACCESS record with in-frame sequences only. Its versions omit some clonotypes, under half of them owing to an unresolved V gene in the studies checked, with the rest unexplained. Across this sample there are around 200,000 clones, with about 86% seen only once. Of the sample, around 4% is held by the ten largest clones. The specimen was PBMCs or T cells enriched from blood (not recorded which). These receptors originate from a woman between 25 and 40 years old who had been exposed to COVID-19.

This chain joins TRBV6-5 and TRBJ2-7; possible D gene TRBD2, 5 bases. The CDR3 spans 14 residues. Germline V gene lookup returns CDR1 MNHEY and CDR2 SVGAGI. Between the trimmed V and J ends, which lost 8 bases and 7 bases, there was a span of 21 bases. The CDR3 DNA reads TGTGCCAGCGGGCAGGCCTTATCCCGGAGGGAGCAGTACTTC. Translated: CASGQALSRREQYF.

The V gene is TRBV5-4, the J gene TRBJ2-7; D might be TRBD2 (7 bases). The germline V gene has CDR1 SGHNT and CDR2 YYREEE (reference sequence). The length of the CDR3 is 15 residues. V was shortened by 2 bases and J by 6 bases, with 18 bases between the two germline ends. Here the CDR3 reads CASSFKGGPAGEQYF. The CDR3 DNA reads TGTGCCAGCAGCTTTAAGGGGGGGCCGGCTGGCGAGCAGTACTTC.

In this sample, this clone turned up a few times. The chain is built from TRBV7-3 and TRBJ1-1; the D gene is possibly TRBD1 (5 bases). The CDR3 covers 13 residues. Germline values: CDR1 SGHTA, CDR2 FQGTGA. V shed 2 bases and J shed 5 bases, with 9 bases lying between them. CDR3 region: CASSLGGRTEAFF. The CDR3 DNA sequence: TGTGCCAGCAGCTTAGGGGGGAGAACTGAAGCTTTCTTT.

The gene calls are TRBV11-3 and TRBJ1-5; D gene uncertain. This CDR3 is built from 15 residues. Germline-derived CDR1 and CDR2 are SGHNT and YENEEA. Trimming removed 5 bases at V and 5 bases at J, with 16 bases between. The CDR3 nucleotides read TGTGCCAGCAGCCCCGGGTCTCCCGGAGATCAGCCCCAGCATTTT. It yields the protein CASSPGSPGDQPQHF.

The rearrangement uses TRBV2 and TRBJ1-1; 8 positions match TRBD1. CDR1 and CDR2 (germline): SNHLY, FYNNEI. The CDR3 totals 16 residues. V lost 3 bases and J lost 0; bases outside the gene matches: 6. Here the CDR3 reads CASSDKAGGLNTEAFF. The CDR3, as DNA: TGTGCCAGCAGTGACAAGGCAGGGGGCCTGAACACTGAAGCTTTCTTT.

This chain connects TRBV3-1 (or the pseudogene TRBV3-2) to TRBJ2-1, with TRBD1 as a possible D gene (5 bases). This CDR3 comprises 11 residues. V was clipped by 5 bases and J by 10 bases, with 9 bases between them. Germline V CDR1 and CDR2: LGHDT, YNNKEL (reference sequence). The CDR3 reads CASSSRGEQFF. DNA of the CDR3: TGTGCCAGCAGCTCAAGGGGAGAGCAGTTCTTC.

The chain joins TRBV3-1 (or the pseudogene TRBV3-2) to TRBJ2-1; 9 bases are shared with TRBD1. J was trimmed by 7 bases and V by 3 bases; bases with no gene match: 4. This CDR3 is 14 amino acids long. Per germline, CDR1 LGHDT and CDR2 YNNKEL (reference sequence). This chain's CDR3 is CASSHGQGTNEQFF. CDR3 sequence (DNA): TGTGCCAGCAGCCACGGACAGGGGACAAATGAGCAGTTCTTC.

The V and J genes are TRBV30 and TRBJ1-5; D possibly corresponds to TRBD1 (5 bases). Germline CDR1 is GTSNPN and CDR2 is SVGIG (reference sequence). This CDR3 has 13 residues. V was clipped by 1 base and J by 5 bases, with 9 bases between them. The CDR3 loop is CAWSARGDQPQHF. The DNA for the CDR3 is TGTGCCTGGAGTGCCCGGGGGGATCAGCCCCAGCATTTT.

This clone was counted a single time. The J gene is TRBJ1-5, the V gene TRBV21-1; the table assigns TRBD1, which was not confirmed against the DNA. TRBV21-1 is assigned pseudogene status. The CDR3 spans 14 residues. In DNA, the CDR3 is TGTGCCAGCAGCAAAGCTGGCACGAATCAGCCCCAGCATTTT. Translated, it gives CASSKAGTNQPQHF.

This clone was counted a single time. The gene calls are TRBV5-1 and TRBJ2-7, with a tentative D call TRBD2 (7 bases). The CDR3 is made up of 15 amino acids. Germline V gene lookup returns CDR1 SGHRS and CDR2 YFSETQ. Trimming removed 0 bases from V and 2 bases from J, with 12 bases in between. CDR3 coding DNA: TGCGCCAGCAGCTTGGCGGCGGGGGCTCCCTACGAGCAGTACTTC. Its translation: CASSLAAGAPYEQYF. The variable domain in full, completed from reference TRBV5-1 and TRBJ2-7, reads KAGVTQTPRYLIKTRGQQVTLSCSPISGHRSVSWYQQTPGQGLQFLFEYFSETQRNKGNFPGRFSGRQFSNSRSEMNVSTLELGDSALYLCASSLAAGAPYEQYFGPGTRLTVT.

This chain joins TRBV10-3 and TRBJ2-3; 10 bases align to TRBD2. Germline assignment: CDR1 ENHRY and CDR2 SYGVKD. The CDR3 covers 15 residues. V was clipped by 7 bases and J by 1 base; unmatched bases: 5. DNA for the CDR3: TGTGCCATCACCGAAGCGGGGGGGGGCACAGATACGCAGTATTTT. Amino acid sequence: CAITEAGGGTDTQYF.

The genes are TRBV27 and TRBJ1-6; a weak D match, TRBD1 (6 bases). V was trimmed by 5 bases and J by 6 bases, leaving 17 bases between them. The germline V gene has CDR1 MNHEY and CDR2 SMNVEV (reference sequence). This CDR3 is built from 16 residues. The DNA for the CDR3 is TGTGCCAGCAGTAGAGCCCAGGGGATCGGTAATTCACCCCTCCACTTT. This codes for CASSRAQGIGNSPLHF.

This clone was observed a few times. The chain carries TRBV7-5 and TRBJ1-1. TRBV7-5 represents a pseudogene. The CDR3 runs to 19 residues. The CDR3 coding sequence is TGTGCCAGAAGCTCCTTCCCCATCTCGGAGGCCAAGGAAGGAACTGAAGCTTTCTTT. Translating it yields CARSSFPISEAKEGTEAFF.

This clone occurred once. This chain links TRBV3-1 (or the pseudogene TRBV3-2) with TRBJ1-6, with no clear D. Trimming took off 0 bases at V and 9 bases at J, with 12 bases between the two ends. The CDR3 runs 15 residues. Per germline, CDR1 LGHDT and CDR2 YNNKEL (reference sequence). The CDR3 DNA sequence: TGTGCCAGCAGCCAAGATCGGGGTTTTGTTTCACCCCTCCACTTT. This sequence encodes CASSQDRGFVSPLHF.

The chain links TRBV12-3 or TRBV12-4 to TRBJ1-1; the D is unclear. The CDR3 consists of 13 residues. Trimming left V 10 bases short and J 8 bases short, with 20 bases between. The DNA of the CDR3 is TGTGCCACCACGATTGAGGCCGGGGTAGAAGCTTTCTTT. Protein product: CATTIEAGVEAFF.

The chain links TRBV6-5 to TRBJ2-7; perhaps TRBD2 as D (6 bases). Germline CDR1 MNHEY, CDR2 SVGAGI. The CDR3 extends over 12 amino acids. Trimming pared 7 bases from V and 7 bases from J, leaving 14 bases between. The CDR3 region is CASTHSREEQYF. The CDR3 DNA follows: TGTGCCAGCACCCACTCCCGGGAGGAGCAGTACTTC.

The chain employs TRBV5-6 and TRBJ1-2, with 8 bases lining up with TRBD1. The CDR3 runs to 13 residues. Germline V gene data show CDR1 as SGHDT and CDR2 as YYEEEE. Unmatched junction bases numbered 7, after V lost 4 bases and J lost 8 bases. The CDR3 coding sequence is TGTGCCAGCAGCGACACAGGGGGGAACGGCTACACCTTC. Protein product: CASSDTGGNGYTF.